The T cell receptor (beta chain) described here comes from a study of cytomegalovirus exposure and HLA in healthy donors. Study-level findings and limits: Rarity characterized most TCR sequences, yet some public TCRs appeared in many donors. In the 120 or so validation repertoires, about 94% of cluster scores exceeded 0, per a later analysis. Published work reported that the classifier diagnosed cytomegalovirus status with high specificity and sensitivity. The study listed some 160 cytomegalovirus-associated TCR beta chains.

Sequencing used immunoSEQ multiplex PCR; TCRdb keeps in-frame clones, though not all of them. The sample has roughly 120,000 clones, about 88% seen once. Germline V gene data show CDR1 as MRHNA and CDR2 as SNTAGT. The CDR3 sequence is 15 residues long. The trim removed 6 bases at V and 3 bases at J, leaving 3 bases unmatched. With respect to this clone: The antigen is not known.

The specimen sequenced was PBMCs. The TCR sequence derives from a man aged 18 to 30 in good health and CMV-seropositive. This chain uses TRBV6-4 with TRBJ2-1; TRBD2 matches 12 bases. CDR3 protein: CASSPLAGGYNEQFF. Here the CDR3 DNA reads TGTGCCAGCAGCCCACTAGCGGGGGGCTACAATGAGCAGTTCTTC.